This T cell receptor (beta chain) was recorded in a study of response to subunit inactivated influenza vaccine. Whole-study results and caveats: Few additional T cells are recruited per seasonal influenza vaccination, authors suggested.

As for this clonotype: Its antigen remains unidentified.

TCRdb reprocessed the RT-PCR reads via MiXCR and lists one record per CDR3 protein. The sample lists around 750,000 distinct CDR3 sequences, 21% occurring once. V lost 2 bases to trimming and J lost 5 bases, with 13 bases between them. Germline lookup yields CDR1 SGHRS and CDR2 YFSETQ. This CDR3 spans 14 amino acids. The rearrangement uses TRBV5-1 and TRBJ2-5; possible D gene TRBD2, 7 bases. The clonotype originates from a man aged 45-65 years who received an inactivated influenza vaccine. Source: PBMCs from blood, taken about 5 days after vaccination. The CDR3: CASSLQGGEETQYF. DNA for the CDR3: TGCGCCAGCAGCTTACAGGGAGGGGAGGAGACCCAGTACTTC.